The 14 T cell receptor beta chains given below trace back to one sample, sequenced in a study of shared T cell receptors in the human thymus. Clones were read by immunoSEQ multiplex PCR, and TCRdb kept only the in-frame ones, dropping some. The table has about 380,000 clones, roughly 94% seen once; the top ten hold approximately 0.02%. What was sequenced was thymocytes. Source of these receptors: a human donor.

This CDR3 is CASSSTSSYEQYF. The CDR3 DNA reads as TGCGCCAGCAGCTCGACATCGTCCTACGAGCAGTACTTC. The V gene is TRBV5-1, the J gene TRBJ2-7; D is uncertain. The germline V gene has CDR1 SGHRS and CDR2 YFSETQ. Trimming took off 3 bases at V and 1 base at J, with 8 bases between the two ends. CDR3 length equals 13 residues. Full variable domain (missing parts from reference TRBV5-1 and TRBJ2-7): KAGVTQTPRYLIKTRGQQVTLSCSPISGHRSVSWYQQTPGQGLQFLFEYFSETQRNKGNFPGRFSGRQFSNSRSEMNVSTLELGDSALYLCASSSTSSYEQYFGPGTRLTVT.

This chain joins TRBV6-1 and TRBJ1-1; 7 bases are a match to TRBD1. The germline gives CDR1 MNHNS, CDR2 SASEGT. The CDR3 runs 19 residues. J lost 0 bases, V lost 4 bases, and 17 bases had no gene match. CDR3 sequence reads: CASSAHVRDRGRLNTEAFF. As DNA, the CDR3 is TGTGCCAGCAGTGCCCACGTCCGGGACAGAGGGAGATTGAACACTGAAGCTTTCTTT.

A single count supports this clone. The gene calls are TRBV14 and TRBJ2-1, with D perhaps being TRBD1 or TRBD2 (7 bases each). The length of the CDR3 is 16 residues. The germline CDR1 and CDR2 sequences are SGHDN and FVKESK. Trimming cost V 4 bases and J 7 bases, with 20 bases left between them. CDR3 DNA: TGTGCCAGCAGCCTCAGGGGGGGAGGTGGTAAAAATGAGCAGTTCTTC. Residues: CASSLRGGGGKNEQFF.

The table lists this clone with a few counts. The chain uses TRBV18 and TRBJ1-1; 7 bases line up with TRBD1. Germline V CDR1 and CDR2: KGHSH, LQKENI. With 1 base clipped from V and 4 bases from J, the junction kept 9 bases outside the gene matches. The CDR3 spans 16 residues. The CDR3 loop reads CASSPRSYRGGTEAFF. For the CDR3, the DNA is TGTGCCAGCTCACCACGGTCCTACAGGGGTGGCACTGAAGCTTTCTTT. Looking up the rest from reference TRBV18 and TRBJ1-1 gives the full variable domain: NAGVMQNPRHLVRRRGQEARLRCSPMKGHSHVYWYRQLPEEGLKFMVYLQKENIIDESGMPKERFSAEFPKEGPSILRIQQVVRGDSAAYFCASSPRSYRGGTEAFFGQGTRLTVV.

CDR3 loop: CASSQASKQETQYF. CDR3 coding DNA: TGTGCCAGCAGCCAAGCTTCGAAACAAGAGACCCAGTACTTC. The chain has TRBV14 and TRBJ2-5; D is ambiguous. The CDR3 loop spans 14 amino acids. In germline, CDR1 is SGHDN, CDR2 FVKESK. Trimming left V 1 base short and J 2 bases short, with 8 bases between.

This sequence joins TRBV18 and TRBJ2-1; D tentatively reads TRBD1 or TRBD2 (7 bases each). Germline CDR1 is KGHSH and CDR2 is LQKENI. The CDR3 loop spans 13 amino acids. Trimming shortened V by 4 bases and J by 9 bases, and 13 bases separated the two germline ends. The CDR3 sequence is CASSLQGEGEQFF. CDR3 nucleotides: TGTGCCAGCTCACTCCAGGGGGAGGGTGAGCAGTTCTTC.

The J gene is TRBJ2-1, the V gene TRBV5-4; 12 bases are a match to TRBD2. The J segment lost 3 bases and the V segment lost 2 bases, leaving 3 bases of the junction unmatched. Germline V gives CDR1 SGHNT, CDR2 YYREEE (reference sequence). This CDR3 is 16 amino acids long. The CDR3 DNA sequence: TGTGCCAGCAGCTTCGGACTAGCGGGGATCTACAATGAGCAGTTCTTC. Amino acid sequence: CASSFGLAGIYNEQFF.

V and J are TRBV11-2 and TRBJ2-7; 9 bases are a match to TRBD1. Germline CDR1 reads SGHAT; CDR2 reads FQNNGV. The junction had 6 bases not matched to a gene; V was cut back by 2 bases and J by 1 base. CDR3 length equals 16 residues. The CDR3 DNA sequence: TGTGCCAGCAGCTTAAACAGGGGGCCACAATCCTACGAGCAGTACTTC. Its protein product is CASSLNRGPQSYEQYF.

The chain joins TRBV11-2 to TRBJ2-3; D unresolved. This CDR3 spans 12 amino acids. Trimming left V 3 bases short and J 5 bases short, with 6 bases between. CDR1 and CDR2 (germline): SGHAT, FQNNGV. The DNA of the CDR3 is TGTGCCAGCAGCTTGACGGGAGATACGCAGTATTTT. Its translation is CASSLTGDTQYF.

The chain is built from TRBV27 and TRBJ1-4, with D perhaps matching TRBD1 (5 bases). CDR1 MNHEY and CDR2 SMNVEV come from the germline V gene (reference sequence). V lost 6 bases to trimming and J lost 0 bases, with 8 bases between them. This CDR3 contains 14 residues. Written as DNA, the CDR3 is TGTGCCAGCAGCCCGACAGCAACTAATGAAAAACTGTTTTTT. Its translation: CASSPTATNEKLFF. The full variable domain, its missing parts supplied by reference TRBV27 and TRBJ1-4, is EAQVTQNPRYLITVTGKKLTVTCSQNMNHEYMSWYRQDPGLGLRQIYYSMNVEVTDKGDVPEGYKVSRKEKRNFPLILESPSPNQTSLYFCASSPTATNEKLFFGSGTQLSVL.

The V and J genes are TRBV9 and TRBJ1-2, with 7 bases matching TRBD1. The trim removed 0 bases at V and 4 bases at J, leaving 9 bases unmatched. Germline values: CDR1 SGDLS, CDR2 YYNGEE. The CDR3 extends over 16 amino acids. The CDR3 region is CASSVEGRGRGYGYTF. The CDR3 bases are TGTGCCAGCAGCGTAGAAGGCAGGGGGAGAGGCTATGGCTACACCTTC.

The chain couples TRBV4-1 to TRBJ1-1, with 9 nucleotides matching TRBD1. V was clipped by 2 bases and J by 5 bases; unmatched bases: 9. The CDR3 covers 16 residues. In germline, CDR1 is MGHRA, CDR2 YSYEKL. The CDR3 coding sequence is TGCGCCAGCAGCCAACCCTCGGGACAGGGTAAGACTGAAGCTTTCTTT. It specifies CASSQPSGQGKTEAFF.

The chain recombines TRBV6-5 with TRBJ2-1, with 9 nucleotides matching TRBD1. This CDR3 is 15 amino acids long. V shed 6 bases and J 2 bases; nucleotides not matched to a gene: 5. Germline V gene sequence: CDR1 MNHEY, CDR2 SVGAGI. The CDR3 coding sequence is TGTGCCAGCAGGAAACAGGGGGCTCCCTACAATGAGCAGTTCTTC. This sequence encodes CASRKQGAPYNEQFF.

The chain recombines TRBV5-1 with TRBJ2-1, with D possibly TRBD2 on 7 matching bases. The CDR3 is made up of 21 amino acids. Per germline, CDR1 SGHRS and CDR2 YFSETQ. V dropped 3 bases and J dropped 0 bases, with 28 bases sitting between them. The CDR3 DNA is TGCGCCAGCAGCTCCAAGGGGGGGACTATCAGGCGGATGAGCTCCTACAATGAGCAGTTCTTC. This gives the protein CASSSKGGTIRRMSSYNEQFF.